The 12 T cell receptor beta chains below all came from one sample that was sequenced in a study of T cell changes during pregnancy in multiple sclerosis. This table comes from immunoSEQ multiplex PCR, and its TCRdb copy is limited to in-frame clones, with some not included. Of around 41,000 clones in the sample, approximately 91% are singletons; the top ten hold less than 0.5%. Here the sequenced sample was CD4+ T cells from peripheral blood mononuclear cells, taken in the third trimester of pregnancy. The receptors come from a female donor in good health, enrolled as a control in a pregnancy study.

V gene TRBV7-2 combines with J gene TRBJ1-5; D not certain. Germline V lookup: CDR1 SGHTA, CDR2 FQGNSA. This CDR3 has 16 amino acids. V lost 3 bases, J lost 7 bases, and 19 bases lay in between. Here the CDR3 reads CASSFLGQAGGQPQHF. The CDR3 DNA follows: TGTGCCAGCAGCTTCTTGGGCCAGGCAGGCGGGCAGCCCCAGCATTTT.

The rearrangement links TRBV2 to TRBJ1-3, with no clear D. CDR1 SNHLY and CDR2 FYNNEI come from the germline V gene. The CDR3 totals 13 residues. V lost 9 bases and J lost 0, with 9 bases in between. CDR3 in amino acids: CARARDSGNTIYF. The CDR3 DNA reads TGTGCCAGGGCCCGGGACTCTGGAAACACCATATATTTT.

Here the CDR3 reads CSARGRPVPMNTEAFF. CDR3 DNA sequence: TGCAGCGCCCGCGGTAGGCCGGTCCCTATGAACACTGAAGCTTTCTTT. The V gene is TRBV29-1, the J gene TRBJ1-1; D gene unclear. Trimming pared 7 bases from V and 0 bases from J, leaving 21 bases between. Germline V gene data show CDR1 as SQVTM and CDR2 as ANQGSEA. The CDR3 covers 16 residues.

The chain carries TRBV6-1 and TRBJ1-1, with a tentative D call TRBD1 (5 bases). V was clipped by 6 bases and J by 1 base, with 12 bases between them. Germline-derived CDR1 and CDR2 are MNHNS and SASEGT. CDR3 length: 14 amino acids. The CDR3 loop is CASRAGQKNTEAFF. The CDR3 bases are TGTGCCAGCAGGGCAGGGCAGAAGAACACTGAAGCTTTCTTT.

The chain joins TRBV5-4 to TRBJ2-2, with TRBD1 as a possible D gene (5 bases). Trimming stripped 0 bases from V and 4 bases from J, with 13 bases between. The V gene's germline CDR1 is SGHNT and CDR2 YYREEE (reference sequence). The CDR3 contains 16 residues. This CDR3 is CASSLDSRTPTGELFF. CDR3 nucleotide sequence: TGTGCCAGCAGCTTGGATTCTAGGACACCCACCGGGGAGCTGTTTTTT.

This clone was detected only a few times. The J gene is TRBJ1-3, the V gene TRBV7-8; tentatively, D is TRBD1 (6 bases). The CDR3 length is 15 residues. V was pared by 4 bases and J by 0 bases, with 10 bases between. Germline V gene sequence: CDR1 SGHVS, CDR2 FQNEAQ. CDR3 residues: CASSSDSRSGNTIYF. DNA for the CDR3: TGTGCCAGCAGCTCGGACAGCCGCTCTGGAAACACCATATATTTT.

This clone appeared a single time. V and J are TRBV7-9 and TRBJ1-2; a weak D match, TRBD1 (5 bases). CDR3 size: 13 residues. V lost 5 bases to trimming and J lost 6 bases, with 13 bases between them. In germline, CDR1 is SEHNR, CDR2 FQNEAQ (reference sequence). CDR3: CASSPPGEDGYTF. DNA for the CDR3: TGTGCCAGCAGCCCCCCGGGGGAGGATGGCTACACCTTC.

The chain carries TRBV11-2 and TRBJ2-3, with 11 bases fitting TRBD2. Germline CDR1 reads SGHAT; CDR2 reads FQNNGV. Trimming at V came to 5 bases and at J to 4 bases, leaving 17 bases not matched to a gene. This CDR3 region has 19 residues. The CDR3, as DNA: TGTGCCAGCAGCGCGAAGCGTAGCGGGGGGGGGCTGAATGCAGATACGCAGTATTTT. Translating it yields CASSAKRSGGGLNADTQYF.

The V gene is TRBV19, the J gene TRBJ1-5, with unresolved D. The CDR3 runs to 12 residues. In germline, CDR1 is LNHDA, CDR2 SQIVND (reference sequence). Deletions cut 5 bases from V and 7 bases from J, with 9 bases between. In DNA form, the CDR3 reads TGTGCCAGTAGTTTCAGGAGGCAGCCCCAGCATTTT. Translated: CASSFRRQPQHF.

Note on this clone: One end of the junction does not line up with germline, which may come from a read error. The V call is TRBV27, the J call TRBJ1-1, with a weak D call TRBD1 (6 bases). Germline V gene sequence: CDR1 MNHEY, CDR2 SMNVEV (reference sequence). This CDR3 contains 16 residues. CDR3 loop: CASLDTAPGRDTKAFF. The CDR3 DNA follows: TGTGCCAGCCTTGATACGGCCCCGGGCAGGGACACTAAAGCTTTCTTT.

The rearrangement links TRBV10-3 to TRBJ2-7; 8 nucleotides match TRBD1. The CDR3 covers 16 residues. CDR1 ENHRY and CDR2 SYGVKD come from the germline V gene. V dropped 5 bases and J dropped 0; count of bases not matched to a gene: 9. CDR3 in amino acids: CAISPHRQGSSYEQYF. DNA for the CDR3: TGTGCCATCAGTCCTCACCGACAGGGGTCCTCCTACGAGCAGTACTTC.

V and J are TRBV27 and TRBJ2-1, with TRBD2 identical over 7 bases. After removal of 6 bases from V and 7 bases from J, the junction contained 12 bases not matched to a gene. The CDR3 has 15 residues. Germline CDR1 reads MNHEY; CDR2 reads SMNVEV (reference sequence). CDR3 in amino acids: CASSRGLEGRNEQFF. CDR3 coding DNA: TGTGCCAGCAGCCGCGGACTAGAGGGACGGAATGAGCAGTTCTTC.